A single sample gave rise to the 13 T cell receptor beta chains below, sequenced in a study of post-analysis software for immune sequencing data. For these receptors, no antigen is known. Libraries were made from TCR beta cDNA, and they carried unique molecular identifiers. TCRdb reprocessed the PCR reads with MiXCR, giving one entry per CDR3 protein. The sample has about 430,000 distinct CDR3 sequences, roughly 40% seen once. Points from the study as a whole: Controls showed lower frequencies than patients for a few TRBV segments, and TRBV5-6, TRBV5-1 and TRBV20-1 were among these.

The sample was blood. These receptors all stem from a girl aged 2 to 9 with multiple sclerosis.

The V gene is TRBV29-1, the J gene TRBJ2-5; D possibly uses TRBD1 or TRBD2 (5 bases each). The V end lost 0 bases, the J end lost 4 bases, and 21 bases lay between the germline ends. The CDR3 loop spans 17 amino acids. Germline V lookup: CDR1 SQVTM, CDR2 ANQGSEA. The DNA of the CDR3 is TGCAGCGTTGAAGATCTTCGGCAGGATGGGACGGGAGAGACCCAGTACTTC. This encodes CSVEDLRQDGTGETQYF.

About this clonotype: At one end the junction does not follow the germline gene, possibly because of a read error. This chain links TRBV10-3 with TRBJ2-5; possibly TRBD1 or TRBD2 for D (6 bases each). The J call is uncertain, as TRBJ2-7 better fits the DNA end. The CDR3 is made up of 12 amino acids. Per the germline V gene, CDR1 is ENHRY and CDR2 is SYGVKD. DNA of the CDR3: TGTGCCGTCAGCGGAAGGGGGGACGAGCAGTACTTC. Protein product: CAVSGRGDEQYF.

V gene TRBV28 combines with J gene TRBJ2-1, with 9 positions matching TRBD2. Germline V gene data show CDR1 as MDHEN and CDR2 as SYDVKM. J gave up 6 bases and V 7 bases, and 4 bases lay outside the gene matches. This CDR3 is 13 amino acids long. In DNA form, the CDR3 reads TGTGCCAGCATCGCGACTAGCGGCAATGAGCAGTTCTTC. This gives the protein CASIATSGNEQFF.

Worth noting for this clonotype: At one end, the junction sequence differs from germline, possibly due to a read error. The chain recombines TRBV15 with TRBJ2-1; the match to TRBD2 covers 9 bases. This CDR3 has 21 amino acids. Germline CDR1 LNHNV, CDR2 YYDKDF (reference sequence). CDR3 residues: CATSRDGGHGLARSSYNEQFF. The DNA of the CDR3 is TGCGCCACCAGCAGAGATGGGGGTCACGGACTAGCGAGGAGCTCCTACAATGAGCAGTTCTTC.

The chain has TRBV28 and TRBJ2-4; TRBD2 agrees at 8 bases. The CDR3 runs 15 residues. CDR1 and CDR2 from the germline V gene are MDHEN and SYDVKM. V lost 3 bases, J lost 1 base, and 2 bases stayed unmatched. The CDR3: CASSFGGRAKNIQYF. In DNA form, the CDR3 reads TGTGCCAGCAGTTTCGGCGGGAGGGCCAAAAACATTCAGTACTTC.

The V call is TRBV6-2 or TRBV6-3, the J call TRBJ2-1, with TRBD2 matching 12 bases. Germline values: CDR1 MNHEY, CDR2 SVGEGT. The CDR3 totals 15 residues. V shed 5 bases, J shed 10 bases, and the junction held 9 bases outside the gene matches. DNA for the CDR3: TGTGCCAGCAGTACTACTAGCGGGAGGAAGGTAGAGCAGTTCTTC. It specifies CASSTTSGRKVEQFF.

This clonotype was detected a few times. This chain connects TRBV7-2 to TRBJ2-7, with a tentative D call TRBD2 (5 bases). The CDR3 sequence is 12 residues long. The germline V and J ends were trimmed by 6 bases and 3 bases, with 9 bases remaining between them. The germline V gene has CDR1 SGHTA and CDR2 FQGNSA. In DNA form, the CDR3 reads TGTGCCAGCAGTCCGGACTTCTACGAGCAGTACTTC. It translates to CASSPDFYEQYF.

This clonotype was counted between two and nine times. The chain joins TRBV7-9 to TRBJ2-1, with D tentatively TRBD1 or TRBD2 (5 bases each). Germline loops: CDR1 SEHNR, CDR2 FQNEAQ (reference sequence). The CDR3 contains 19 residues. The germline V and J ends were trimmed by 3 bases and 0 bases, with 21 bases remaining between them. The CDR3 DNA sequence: TGTGCCAGCAGCTTGGAAATCGGGACGAAGGTTCCCTCCTACAATGAGCAGTTCTTC. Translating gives CASSLEIGTKVPSYNEQFF.

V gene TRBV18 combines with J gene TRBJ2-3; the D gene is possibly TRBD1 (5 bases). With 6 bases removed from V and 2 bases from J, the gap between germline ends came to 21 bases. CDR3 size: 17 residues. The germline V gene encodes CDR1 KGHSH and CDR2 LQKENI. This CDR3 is CASSPADRAPFTDTQYF. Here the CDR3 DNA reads TGTGCCAGCTCTCCAGCTGACAGAGCACCTTTCACAGATACGCAGTATTTT.

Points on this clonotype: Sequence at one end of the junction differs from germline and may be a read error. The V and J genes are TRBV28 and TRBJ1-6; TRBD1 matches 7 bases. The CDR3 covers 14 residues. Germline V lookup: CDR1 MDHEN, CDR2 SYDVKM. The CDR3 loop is CASSPGTERSPRHF. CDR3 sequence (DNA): TGTGCCAGCAGTCCCGGGACAGAACGGTCACCCCGCCACTTT. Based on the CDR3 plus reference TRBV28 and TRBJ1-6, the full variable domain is DVKVTQSSRYLVKRTGEKVFLECVQDMDHENMFWYRQDPGLGLRLIYFSYDVKMKEKGDIPEGYSVSREKKERFSLILESASTNQTSMYLCASSPGTERSPRHFGNGTRLTVT.

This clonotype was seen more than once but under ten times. The CDR3 is CASSVTGVLAKNIQYF. The CDR3 nucleotides read TGTGCCAGCAGCGTGACAGGTGTACTAGCCAAAAACATTCAGTACTTC. The chain uses TRBV7-2 and TRBJ2-4; tentatively, D is TRBD1 (6 bases). CDR1 and CDR2 from the germline V gene are SGHTA and FQGNSA. Trimming stripped 5 bases from V and 0 bases from J, with 14 bases between. The CDR3 has 16 residues.

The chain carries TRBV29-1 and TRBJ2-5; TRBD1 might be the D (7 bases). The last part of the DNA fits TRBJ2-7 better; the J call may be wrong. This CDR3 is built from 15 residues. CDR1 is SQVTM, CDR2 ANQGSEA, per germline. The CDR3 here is CSVGGERGTENEQYF. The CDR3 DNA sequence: TGCAGCGTCGGGGGAGAAAGGGGGACAGAGAACGAGCAGTACTTC.

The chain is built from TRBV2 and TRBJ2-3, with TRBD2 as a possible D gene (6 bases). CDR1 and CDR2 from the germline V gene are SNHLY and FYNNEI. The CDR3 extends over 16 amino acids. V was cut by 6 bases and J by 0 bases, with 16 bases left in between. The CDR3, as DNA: TGTGCCAGCAGCCAGGGACTCGCGGGTAGCACAGATACGCAGTATTTT. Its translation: CASSQGLAGSTDTQYF.